This T cell receptor beta chain derives from a study of monozygotic twins with inflammatory bowel disease (dated by TCRdb to the late 2010s). In terms of the full investigation: The full study comprised some 30 monozygotic twin pairs: nine German pairs (four IBD-concordant, five IBD-discordant) and 19 IBD-discordant Danish pairs. Within discordant pairs, disease-associated traits were sought mainly by comparing IBD patients with their genetically identical healthy co-twins. Each individual had, on average, about 151 000 unique TCRalpha sequences and 181 000 unique TCRbeta sequences available for analysis.

The library was made by 5' RACE. Each TCR library was prepared from about 3,400 ng of total RNA. For each sample, cDNA was synthesized in eight separate reactions using SMARTScribe reverse transcriptase. Unique molecular identifiers containing a 6-nucleotide sample barcode were introduced through template switching during cDNA synthesis. TCRalpha and TCRbeta cDNA was amplified in two nested PCRs of approximately 16 and 10 cycles, and bead purification was carried out after each PCR. Before amplification, the cDNA was treated with uracil DNA-glycosylase and purified using the QIAquick PCR purification kit. The second PCR added Illumina TruSeq-compatible adapters along with sample-specific barcodes. TapeStation and Qubit were used to check library quality and concentration, and 4 to 6 ng of each library went into the pool. Sequencing of pooled libraries was carried out on an Illumina HiSeq2500 single-index Rapid Run using 2 x 100 bp reads and custom sequencing primers. Concerning the study's data processing: UMI-based consensus assembly with MiGEC version 1.2.6 was used to correct PCR and sequencing errors. MiXCR version 2.1.1 was used to carry out V(D)J alignment, clonotype assembly and CDR3 extraction. Normalisation of gene usage, clonotype sharing and MAIT/NKT TCR abundance was achieved by analysing the top 1000, 10 000 and 20 000 clonotypes per sample. After downsampling to 27 000 UMIs, diversity was calculated as the inverse Simpson index using the vegan R package. Paired Mann-Whitney U tests on discordant twin pairs were used, with Benjamini-Hochberg multiple-testing correction. The reads were reprocessed in TCRdb, with one entry per CDR3 protein sequence and no accompanying DNA. TCRdb, not the authors, supplied the V and J calls. This sample's listing comprises approximately 330,000 distinct CDR3 sequences. The top ten clonotypes cover under 2.5% of the sample.

Including the terminal cysteine and phenylalanine, the CDR3 comprises 15 residues. No DNA sequence was recorded. The CDR1 and CDR2 encoded by the germline V gene are SGHRS and YFSETQ. Worth noting for this clonotype: Its antigen remains unidentified.

Findings and caveats that apply to the study as a whole: Because patients were on differing immunosuppressive treatments, the repertoires may have picked up extra background noise and inter-individual variability. Repertoire similarity did not differ between concordant and discordant twins, which could be due to limited statistical power. No single strong signal or clonotype linked to IBD turned up in the results, so the idea that one exists was not supported. IBD patients shared fewer clonotypes with other individuals than healthy twins did, most markedly in patients showing signs of disease activity. The analysis was unable to tell apart different T cell subtypes. TCRbeta repertoire diversity, by inverse Simpson index, was decreased in IBD patients compared with their healthy co-twins.

From each donor, an approximately 2.4 ml peripheral blood sample was collected into PAXgene tubes and kept at -80 degrees C. Without any T cell sorting, total RNA was extracted from whole blood using the PAXgene blood miRNA kit on an automated QIAcube. Peripheral blood from monozygotic twin pairs concordant or discordant for inflammatory bowel disease was subjected to deep TCRalpha and TCRbeta repertoire profiling with unique molecular barcoding. For every twin pair, smoking habits were documented, and each individual was categorised as a current, former or never smoker. Sequenced material: blood. The receptor was derived from a human donor with ulcerative colitis or Crohn's disease, or a healthy co-twin of an affected twin (not recorded which). The rearranged segments are TRBV5-1 and TRBJ2-7. The CDR3: CASSLPPDGPHEQYF.